Following are 15 T cell receptor beta chains from one sample sequenced in a study of siplizumab effects on memory and regulatory T cells. The repertoire was sequenced with immunoSEQ multiplex PCR; TCRdb's copy has only in-frame clones and lacks some. Counted here are 110,000 or so clones, roughly 94% occurring once; the ten biggest clones make up 0.6% to 0.8%. Sequencing was done on a sample of Tregs sorted from blood. The source of these receptors is a human donor in good health.

The V gene is TRBV6-1, the J gene TRBJ1-2, with 7 nucleotides matching TRBD1. V shed 4 bases, J shed 3 bases, and the junction held 2 bases outside the gene matches. Germline values: CDR1 MNHNS, CDR2 SASEGT. This CDR3 has 13 amino acids. CDR3 DNA sequence: TGTGCCAGCAGTGTGGGACAGTACTATGGCTACACCTTC. This gives the protein CASSVGQYYGYTF.

The chain combines TRBV28 with TRBJ2-6, with TRBD1 matching 8 bases. The CDR3 runs to 17 residues. Trimming at V came to 8 bases and at J to 5 bases, leaving 14 bases not matched to a gene. Germline values: CDR1 MDHEN, CDR2 SYDVKM. The CDR3 nucleotides read TGTGCCAGCCTGGGCCTTGGGACAGGTCTAAGGGCCAACGTCCTGACTTTC. Its translation is CASLGLGTGLRANVLTF.

This chain uses TRBV6-1 with TRBJ2-7; D unclear. V was shortened by 7 bases and J by 2 bases, with 9 bases between the two germline ends. This CDR3 has 12 amino acids. Germline loops: CDR1 MNHNS, CDR2 SASEGT. The CDR3 spells CASNLNPYEQYF. CDR3 coding DNA: TGTGCCAGCAATCTAAACCCCTACGAGCAGTACTTC.

This chain connects TRBV18 to TRBJ1-1, with a possible D match to TRBD1 (5 bases). Trimming shortened V by 6 bases and J by 0 bases, and 11 bases separated the two germline ends. The CDR3 loop spans 14 amino acids. Germline assignment: CDR1 KGHSH and CDR2 LQKENI. The CDR3 loop reads CASSVGPMNTEAFF. CDR3 DNA sequence: TGTGCCAGCTCGGTGGGACCGATGAACACTGAAGCTTTCTTT.

The V gene is TRBV19, the J gene TRBJ1-2; D remains ambiguous. Germline V gene lookup returns CDR1 LNHDA and CDR2 SQIVND (reference sequence). V was trimmed by 4 bases and J by 4 bases, leaving 10 bases between them. This CDR3 comprises 13 residues. The CDR3 DNA sequence: TGTGCCAGTAGTAAATCGGGGTTCTATGGCTACACCTTC. Translation gives CASSKSGFYGYTF.

The chain links TRBV2 to TRBJ2-7, with D perhaps matching TRBD2 (6 bases). CDR3 length: 18 amino acids. Germline values: CDR1 SNHLY, CDR2 FYNNEI. Trimming cost V 0 bases and J 2 bases, with 20 bases left between them. This chain's CDR3 is CASSEALVLAEATYEQYF. The CDR3 bases are TGTGCCAGCAGTGAAGCGCTGGTTTTAGCGGAAGCTACCTACGAGCAGTACTTC. The full variable domain, completed using reference TRBV2 and TRBJ2-7, is EPEVTQTPSHQVTQMGQEVILRCVPISNHLYFYWYRQILGQKVEFLVSFYNNEISEKSEIFDDQFSVERPDGSNFTLKIRSTKLEDSAMYFCASSEALVLAEATYEQYFGPGTRLTVT.

The V gene is TRBV5-1, the J gene TRBJ2-3; TRBD2 matches at 7 bases. J gave up 0 bases and V 4 bases, and 5 bases lay outside the gene matches. Germline V CDR1 and CDR2: SGHRS, YFSETQ. This CDR3 contains 15 residues. CDR3 DNA: TGCGCCAGCAGCGAGGCGGGAGTGAGCACAGATACGCAGTATTTT. Its translation: CASSEAGVSTDTQYF.

In this sample, this clone turned up a few times. The rearrangement uses TRBV5-1 and TRBJ2-3; D gene unclear. The CDR3 has 14 residues. CDR1 and CDR2 from the germline V gene are SGHRS and YFSETQ. The V and J ends lost 5 bases and 3 bases respectively, with 13 bases between them. DNA of the CDR3: TGCGCCAGCAGGAATCTGGGCTGGACAGATACGCAGTATTTT. Its translation: CASRNLGWTDTQYF.

This rearrangement joins TRBV6-6 to TRBJ2-7, with 7 bases fitting TRBD1. The CDR3 length is 13 residues. Losses at the gene ends were 5 bases for V and 7 bases for J; bases not matched to a gene: 8. Germline V lookup: CDR1 MNHNY, CDR2 SVGAGI (reference sequence). CDR3: CASSPTGAWEQYF. The CDR3 coding sequence is TGTGCCAGCAGTCCAACAGGGGCCTGGGAGCAGTACTTC.

This chain links TRBV7-2 with TRBJ1-5; D call uncertain. CDR3 length equals 12 residues. The germline V gene has CDR1 SGHTA and CDR2 FQGNSA. V lost 1 base, J lost 8 bases, and 6 bases lay in between. The CDR3 region has the DNA TGTGCCAGCAGCTTAGGGTTGGAGCCCCAGCATTTT. Its protein product is CASSLGLEPQHF. Complete variable domain (other parts from reference TRBV7-2 and TRBJ1-5): GAGVSQSPSNKVTEKGKDVELRCDPISGHTALYWYRQSLGQGLEFLIYFQGNSAPDKSGLPSDRFSAERTGGSVSTLTIQRTQQEDSAVYLCASSLGLEPQHFGDGTRLSIL.

V and J are TRBV6-5 and TRBJ2-5, with D unresolved. The better agreement between TRBJ2-7 and the DNA end casts doubt on the J call. This CDR3 has 16 amino acids. Looked up from germline, CDR1 is MNHEY and CDR2 is SVGAGI. The CDR3 is CASSYSANLGSYEQYF. CDR3 DNA sequence: TGTGCCAGCAGTTACTCGGCCAACCTCGGATCTTACGAGCAGTACTTC.

The chain is built from TRBV10-2 and TRBJ2-4; D is ambiguous. The CDR3 runs 15 residues. CDR1 and CDR2 from the germline V gene are WSHSY and SAAADI. Trimming cost V 2 bases and J 0 bases, with 8 bases left between them. The DNA for the CDR3 is TGCGCCAGCAGTGAGCAACAGATAGCCAAAAACATTCAGTACTTC. Its protein product is CASSEQQIAKNIQYF.

V usage is TRBV27 and J usage is TRBJ2-2; D is unresolved. The CDR3 has 15 residues. The V end was cut by 2 bases, the J end by 0 bases, with 7 bases between. Germline assignment: CDR1 MNHEY and CDR2 SMNVEV (reference sequence). The CDR3 DNA reads TGTGCCAGCAGTTTAGTCTATTCGAACACCGGGGAGCTGTTTTTT. It specifies CASSLVYSNTGELFF.

This clone was found a few times. The V and J genes are TRBV2 and TRBJ2-5; D possibly corresponds to TRBD2 (6 bases). Trimming stripped 4 bases from V and 7 bases from J, with 19 bases between. Per germline, CDR1 SNHLY and CDR2 FYNNEI. This CDR3 has 15 amino acids. DNA for the CDR3: TGTGCCAGCAGTGTTAGGGCAGGGAGGATGGGGACCCAGTACTTC. Protein: CASSVRAGRMGTQYF. Full variable domain (remainder filled in from reference TRBV2 and TRBJ2-5): EPEVTQTPSHQVTQMGQEVILRCVPISNHLYFYWYRQILGQKVEFLVSFYNNEISEKSEIFDDQFSVERPDGSNFTLKIRSTKLEDSAMYFCASSVRAGRMGTQYFGPGTRLLVL.

V gene TRBV6-5 combines with J gene TRBJ1-2, with 7 positions matching TRBD1. The V segment lost 5 bases and the J segment 5 bases; nucleotides outside the gene matches: 8. This CDR3 contains 14 residues. The germline CDR1 and CDR2 sequences are MNHEY and SVGAGI. The CDR3 loop is CASSSPTGRYGYTF. DNA of the CDR3: TGTGCCAGCAGTAGCCCGACAGGGCGTTATGGCTACACCTTC.